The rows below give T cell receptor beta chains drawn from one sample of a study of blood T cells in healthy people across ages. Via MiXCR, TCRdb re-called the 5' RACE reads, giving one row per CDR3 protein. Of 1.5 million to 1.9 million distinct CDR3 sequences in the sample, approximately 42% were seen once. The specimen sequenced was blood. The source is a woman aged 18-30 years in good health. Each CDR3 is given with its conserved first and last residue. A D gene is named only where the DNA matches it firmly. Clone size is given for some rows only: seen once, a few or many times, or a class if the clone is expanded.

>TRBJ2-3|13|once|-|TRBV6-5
TGTGCCAGCAGACTTCGAGGGCCAGATACGCAGTATTTT
CASRLRGPDTQYF
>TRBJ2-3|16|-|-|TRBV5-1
TGCGCCAGCAGCTTGGATAGCCTAGCGAGCACAGATACGCAGTATTTT
CASSLDSLASTDTQYF
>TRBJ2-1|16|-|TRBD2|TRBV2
TGTGCCAGCAGTGAATACCTTAGCGGGGGGTACAATGAGCAGTTCTTC
CASSEYLSGGYNEQFF
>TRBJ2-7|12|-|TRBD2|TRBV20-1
TGCAGTGCTGCCTCGGGCGGGAGTGAGCAGTACTTC
CSAASGGSEQYF
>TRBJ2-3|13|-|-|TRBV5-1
TGCGTCAGCAGCCTTAGCGGAACAGATACGCAGTATTTT
CVSSLSGTDTQYF
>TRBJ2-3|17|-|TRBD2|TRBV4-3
TGCGCCAGCAGCCAAGCGACGGGACTAGCGAGCACAGATACGCAGTATTTT
CASSQATGLASTDTQYF
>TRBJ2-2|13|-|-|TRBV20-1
TGCAGTGCTAGAGATTGGAGCACCGGGGAGCTGTTTTTT
CSARDWSTGELFF
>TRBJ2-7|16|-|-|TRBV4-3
TGCGCCAGCAGCGCCTGGGCCTCCCTTTACTACAATGAGCAGTACTTC
CASSAWASLYYNEQYF
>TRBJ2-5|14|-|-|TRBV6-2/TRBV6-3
TGTGCCAGCGGTTACGGGGGAACGCAAGAGACCCAGTACTTC
CASGYGGTQETQYF
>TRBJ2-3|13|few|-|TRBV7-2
TGTGCCAGCAGCTTAGCCCAAGTGGCTACGCAGTATTTT
CASSLAQVATQYF
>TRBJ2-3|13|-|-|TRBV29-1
TGCAGCGTTGCGGGAGTCCCCACAGATACGCAGTATTTT
CSVAGVPTDTQYF
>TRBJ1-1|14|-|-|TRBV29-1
TGCAGCGTTGAAATGAGATTACGGGACACTGAAGCTTTCTTT
CSVEMRLRDTEAFF
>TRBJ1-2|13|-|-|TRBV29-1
TGCAGCGTTGAACAGGGCGGGTTGGGTGGCTACACCTTC
CSVEQGGLGGYTF
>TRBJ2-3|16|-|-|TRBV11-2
TGTGCCAGCAGCTTAGTGAGGGGCGGAATTACAGATACGCAGTATTTT
CASSLVRGGITDTQYF
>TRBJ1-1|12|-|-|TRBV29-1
TGCAGCGTTGGAGCGGGTGGCACTAAAGCTTTCTTT
CSVGAGGTKAFF
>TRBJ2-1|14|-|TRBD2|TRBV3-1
TGTGCCAGCAGGGAGAGCGGGAGGGGCAATGAGCAGTTCTTC
CASRESGRGNEQFF
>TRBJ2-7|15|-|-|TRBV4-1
TGCGCCAGCAGCCTAGAAGGAAGGGGGGCTGTCGAGCAGTACTTC
CASSLEGRGAVEQYF
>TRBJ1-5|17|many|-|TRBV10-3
TGTGCCATCAGTGAGACCGGTACACGGACTGGCCATCAGCCCCAGCATTTT
CAISETGTRTGHQPQHF
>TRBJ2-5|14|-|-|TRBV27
TGTGCCAGCAGTTCATGGAGGGGCAGGGAGACCCAGTACTTC
CASSSWRGRETQYF
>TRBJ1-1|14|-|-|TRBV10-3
TGTGCCACCGATCCGGGAAAGATGAACACTGAAGCTTTCTTT
CATDPGKMNTEAFF
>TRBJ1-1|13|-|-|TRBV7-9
TGTGCCAGCAGCTTATTCATAAACACTGAAGCTTTCTTT
CASSLFINTEAFF
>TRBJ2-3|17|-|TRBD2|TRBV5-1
TGCGCCAGCAGCTTGACTAGCGGGGGATTCGGGTCAGATACGCAGTATTTT
CASSLTSGGFGSDTQYF
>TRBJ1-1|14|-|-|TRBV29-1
TGCAGCGTTGAAAAAGGGACGGTGAACACTGAAGCTTTCTTT
CSVEKGTVNTEAFF
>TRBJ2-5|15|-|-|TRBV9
TGTGCCAGCAGCGGCCCGGGACTCCCACTAAGGGAGCAGTACTTC
CASSGPGLPLREQYF
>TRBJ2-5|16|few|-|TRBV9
TGTGCCAGCAGCCCTCGGGGCGGGGTCTTTCGAGAGACCCAGTACTTC
CASSPRGGVFRETQYF
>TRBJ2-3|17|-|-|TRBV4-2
TGTGCCAGCAGCCAAGAGGAGGGGAGAGGCGTCACAGATACGCAGTATTTT
CASSQEEGRGVTDTQYF
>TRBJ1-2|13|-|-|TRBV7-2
TGTGCCAGCAGCCCTACACCGGTACGGGGCTACACCTTC
CASSPTPVRGYTF
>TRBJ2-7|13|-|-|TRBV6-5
TGTGCCAGCAGTGCTACATCTGTCTACGAGCAGTACTTC
CASSATSVYEQYF
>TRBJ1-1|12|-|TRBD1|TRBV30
TGTGCCAGGGACAGGTTGAACACTGAAGCTTTCTTT
CARDRLNTEAFF
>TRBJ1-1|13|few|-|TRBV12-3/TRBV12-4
TGTGCCACCAGGGTCCGGGGGCGCACTGAAGCTTTCTTT
CATRVRGRTEAFF
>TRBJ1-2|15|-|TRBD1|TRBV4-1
TGCGCCAGCAGCCAAGATACAGGGGGTTCCTATGGCTACACCTTC
CASSQDTGGSYGYTF
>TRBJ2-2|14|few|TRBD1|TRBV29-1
TGCAGCGTCGACAGGGGGCTGAACACCGGGGAGCTGTTTTTT
CSVDRGLNTGELFF
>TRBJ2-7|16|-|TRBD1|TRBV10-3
TGTGCCATCGGGACAGGTAATAATGGAGAATCCTACGAGCAGTACTTC
CAIGTGNNGESYEQYF
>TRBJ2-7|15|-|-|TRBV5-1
TGCGCCAGCAGCTTGGGGGACGAAACCCCCTACGAGCAGTACTTC
CASSLGDETPYEQYF
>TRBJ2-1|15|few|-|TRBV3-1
TGTGCCAGCAGCCTACTTAGCGGCCGTCCGGATGAGCAGTTCTTC
CASSLLSGRPDEQFF
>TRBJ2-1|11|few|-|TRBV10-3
TGTGCCATCAGTGAGGGGAATGAGCAGTTCTTC
CAISEGNEQFF
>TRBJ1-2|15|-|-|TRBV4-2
TGTGCCAGCAGCCCGAGCCCTGGACGGTACTATGGCTACACCTTC
CASSPSPGRYYGYTF
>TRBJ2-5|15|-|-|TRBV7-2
TGTGCCAGCAGCTTAGTGAATCGGGAGTCAGAGACCCAGTACTTC
CASSLVNRESETQYF
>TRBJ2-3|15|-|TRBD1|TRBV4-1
TGCGCCAGCAGCCATGGACAGGGGGCTGGAGATACGCAGTATTTT
CASSHGQGAGDTQYF